The clone carrying this T cell receptor beta chain was observed a single time. Its target is unknown. The CDR3 extends over 15 amino acids. The germline V gene has CDR1 MDHEN and CDR2 SYDVKM. The germline V and J ends were trimmed by 6 bases and 4 bases, with 15 bases remaining between them. These data originate in a study of cytomegalovirus exposure and HLA in healthy donors. The study ran its PCR with 60 Vbeta and 13 Jbeta primers. Only in-frame clones appear in the TCRdb table, and some are missing; sequencing was by immunoSEQ multiplex PCR. Of over 150,000 clones in the sample, more than 65% were seen once. The study, taken as a whole, reports: In all likelihood, a cluster of highly shared sequence variants was a sequencing artifact. A later analysis found most CMV-associated TCR beta chains apparently HLA-restricted. Further analysis was carried out later, and it showed several of the most significant clusters appearing linked to common viral pathogens.

Sequencing was carried out using PBMCs. The chain employs TRBV28 and TRBJ2-2; D possibly corresponds to TRBD2 (7 bases). The clonotype comes from a woman aged 25 to 39 in good health and CMV-seropositive. CDR3 DNA: TGTGCCAGCAGGACAGGCAGGGAGGGCACCGGGGAGCTGTTTTTT. The encoded protein is CASRTGREGTGELFF.